The next 8 T cell receptor beta chains were all read from a single sample in a study of OX40 agonist ivuxolimab in advanced cancers. Measured with immunoSEQ multiplex PCR; TCRdb has only the in-frame clones, and not every one. The sample holds tens of thousands of clones, under 95% seen once. This specimen consisted of CD4+ or CD8+ T cells sorted from blood, obtained in a trial of the OX40 agonist ivuxolimab. The source of these receptors is an adult with an advanced solid tumor such as melanoma, head and neck, liver or kidney cancer.

The gene calls are TRBV14 and TRBJ1-1; a possible D gene is TRBD1 (5 bases). CDR3 length: 14 residues. The V end lost 0 bases, the J end lost 8 bases, and 13 bases lay between the germline ends. The germline V gene encodes CDR1 SGHDN and CDR2 FVKESK. This chain's CDR3 is CASSQDRWGEEAFF. In DNA, the CDR3 is TGTGCCAGCAGCCAAGATCGATGGGGGGAGGAAGCTTTCTTT. The full variable domain, with the rest looked up from reference TRBV14 and TRBJ1-1, is EAGVTQFPSHSVIEKGQTVTLRCDPISGHDNLYWYRRVMGKEIKFLLHFVKESKQDESGMPNNRFLAERTGGTYSTLKVQPAELEDSGVYFCASSQDRWGEEAFFGQGTRLTVV.

The chain employs TRBV6-1 and TRBJ2-7; 8 bases map to TRBD1. CDR1 is MNHNS, CDR2 SASEGT, per germline. With 6 bases clipped from V and 5 bases from J, the junction kept 6 bases outside the gene matches. The CDR3 runs 13 residues. The DNA of the CDR3 is TGTGCCAGCAGGTTGACAGGGGCTCACGAGCAGTACTTC. Encoded protein: CASRLTGAHEQYF.

The V and J genes are TRBV11-3 and TRBJ1-3; no definite D call. V was clipped by 4 bases and J by 4 bases, with 11 bases between them. Germline CDR1 is SGHNT and CDR2 is YENEEA. There are 14 residues in the CDR3. This CDR3 is CASSSDGGGNTIYF. CDR3 nucleotide sequence: TGTGCCAGCAGCTCTGACGGTGGGGGAAACACCATATATTTT.

The CDR3 region is CSSGTGDGYTF. The DNA for the CDR3 is TGCAGTTCCGGGACAGGGGATGGCTACACCTTC. This chain joins TRBV20-1 and TRBJ1-2; 10 nucleotides align to TRBD1. With 8 bases clipped from V and 6 bases from J, the junction kept 3 bases outside the gene matches. CDR1 is DFQATT and CDR2 is SNEGSKA in the germline V gene (reference sequence). CDR3 length: 11 amino acids.

V gene TRBV6-5 combines with J gene TRBJ1-6; D is undetermined. The CDR3 length is 14 residues. The V end was cut by 5 bases, the J end by 15 bases, with 20 bases between. Germline loops: CDR1 MNHEY, CDR2 SVGAGI. The chain's CDR3 is CASSTTFTRQDLHF. The CDR3 DNA reads TGTGCCAGCAGTACTACCTTTACGCGGCAGGACCTCCACTTT.

The chain combines TRBV28 with TRBJ2-4; no clear D gene. CDR3 length equals 15 residues. Trimming cost V 7 bases and J 0 bases, with 13 bases left between them. Per the germline V gene, CDR1 is MDHEN and CDR2 is SYDVKM. CDR3 bases: TGTGCCAGCAACCCGACCCACTTAGCCAAAAACATTCAGTACTTC. Translation gives CASNPTHLAKNIQYF. The entire variable domain, with the rest obtained from reference TRBV28 and TRBJ2-4, is as follows: DVKVTQSSRYLVKRTGEKVFLECVQDMDHENMFWYRQDPGLGLRLIYFSYDVKMKEKGDIPEGYSVSREKKERFSLILESASTNQTSMYLCASNPTHLAKNIQYFGAGTRLSVL.

This sequence joins TRBV30 and TRBJ1-1, with 12 bases fitting TRBD1. The junction had 8 bases not matched to a gene; V was cut back by 3 bases and J by 6 bases. The germline CDR1 and CDR2 sequences are GTSNPN and SVGIG (reference sequence). The CDR3 is 15 amino acids. CDR3 region: CAWRGTGGEGAEAFF. The CDR3 DNA reads TGTGCCTGGAGGGGGACAGGGGGCGAAGGGGCTGAAGCTTTCTTT. The full variable domain, in which reference TRBV30 and TRBJ1-1 provide the parts outside the CDR3, is SQTIHQWPATLVQPVGSPLSLECTVEGTSNPNLYWYRQAAGRGLQLLFYSVGIGQISSEVPQNLSASRPQDRQFILSSKKLLLSDSGFYLCAWRGTGGEGAEAFFGQGTRLTVV.

This sequence joins TRBV5-5 and TRBJ2-1; TRBD1 matches 9 bases. This CDR3 is 15 amino acids long. Germline lookup yields CDR1 SGHKS and CDR2 YYEKEE (reference sequence). The J segment lost 5 bases and the V segment lost 0 bases, leaving 3 bases of the junction unmatched. Here the CDR3 DNA reads TGTGCCAGCAGCTTGGGACAGGGGGTCGACAATGAGCAGTTCTTC. It translates to CASSLGQGVDNEQFF.